This T cell receptor beta chain was documented in a study of shared clonotypes between healthy human individuals. The study's findings and limits: Among donors, clonotype sharing was expected to be affected by sequencing depth. Larger estimated richness was generally recorded for naive subsets relative to memory subsets.

With respect to this clone: Antigen unknown.

The ends were cut back, 2 bases at V and 2 bases at J, with 10 bases in the middle. CDR1 and CDR2 from the germline V gene are MNHEY and SVGAGI. The CDR3 runs to 15 residues. Only in-frame clones appear in the TCRdb table, and some are missing; sequencing was by immunoSEQ multiplex PCR. The sample consists of roughly 1,500,000 clones, around 98.5% of them appearing once. The sample comprised naive CD4+ T cells sorted from blood. Regarding subset: CD45RA+ positively selected. This clonotype originated in a man aged 25-45 years in good health. V usage is TRBV6-5 and J usage is TRBJ1-5; D not resolved. The CDR3 sequence is CASSYRGKGNQPQHF. The CDR3 DNA reads as TGTGCCAGCAGTTACCGTGGGAAAGGCAATCAGCCCCAGCATTTT.